This T cell receptor beta chain was identified during a study of human T cells and chemical hapten exposure. V shed 4 bases and J shed 1 base, with 11 bases lying between them. The CDR3 is 14 amino acids. The germline V gene encodes CDR1 SGHRS and CDR2 YFSETQ. Time point described: patch test 3, about 24 weeks after DPC sensitization. This sample's treatment: therapeutic diphenylcyclopropenone sensitization with weekly scalp DPC. One entry per CDR3 protein, called by TCRdb with MiXCR from the RACE reads. Of 210,000 or so distinct CDR3 sequences in the sample, under 25% are singletons; the top ten hold approximately 2.5%.

Material: whole blood, obtained in connection with sensitization to the hapten diphenylcyclopropenone (DPC). The V call is TRBV5-1, the J call TRBJ1-1, with D perhaps matching TRBD1 (5 bases). The sequence was collected from a woman between 40 and 50 years old with alopecia areata. Some clones in this sample may be carry-over from other donors' samples. The chain's CDR3 is CASSKRQPNTEAFF. CDR3 nucleotides: TGCGCCAGCAGCAAGAGACAGCCGAACACTGAAGCTTTCTTT.